The entry below gives a single TCR beta chain sequence along with its context. Its cognate antigen has yet to be identified. Base qualities were left out, and no much larger clone turns up one base away. This sample was taken from a study of blood T cell repertoires in COVID-19 (dated by TCRdb to between 2020 and 2021). Some background on the complete study: The collaborator samples originated in the United States, Italy and Spain and spanned the acute and convalescent phases of COVID-19. The prospective study material was composed of cDNA or gDNA derived from T cells, B-cell-depleted T cells, or PBMCs. The dataset comprised deeply sampled blood TCRbeta repertoires from subjects exposed to, actively infected with, or recovered from COVID-19. The repertoires were released in a freely available public database meant as a resource for research on the immune response to SARS-CoV-2. Samples were obtained from the ongoing ImmuneRACE study (first 160 participants) and from about 1,300 subjects provided by 6 global collaborators. Sample metadata almost always included a de-identified subject ID, COVID-19 status, age in years and sex. HLA class I and class II types, where available, came from metadata supplied by the sample provider rather than from assay-based typing.

The germline V gene (reference sequence) yields LNHNV for CDR1 and YYDKDF for CDR2. The V end loses 5 bases and the J end loses 6 bases, and a stretch of 13 bases separates them. From cysteine to phenylalanine, the CDR3 is 14 amino acids long. Only the CDR3 portion is preserved as DNA: 42 bases, with reading frame beginning at the first base. Results the study describes overall, beyond this receptor: Clinical and demographic metadata were provided uncurated, with the amount varying by source and participant.

Participants in the prospective study were enrolled through a virtual design, were aged roughly 18 to 95 years, and lived in some 24 United States geographic areas. In the prospective study, cohorts were assigned on the basis of participant-reported clinical history obtained from a screening survey and a study questionnaire. Recovered participants in ImmuneRACE Cohort 3 were defined by two consecutive negative NP/OP PCR tests, clearance by a healthcare professional, or resolution of symptoms. In the prospective study, whole blood, serum and a nasopharyngeal or oropharyngeal swab were collected from each participant by mobile phlebotomists. Prospective study participants could optionally give additional blood draws and questionnaires over a roughly two-month period. Before DNA extraction, blood samples from the prospective study were shipped at room temperature or frozen. The immunoSEQ Assay, a bias-controlled multiplex PCR, was used to amplify TCRbeta CDR3 regions from genomic DNA. The published analysis was carried out like this. Within the assay, amplification of reference gene primers was used to estimate how many nucleated cells each sample contained. Sequence reads were collapsed and filtered to measure the absolute abundance of every unique TCRbeta CDR3 rearrangement. For each sample, productive Simpson clonality was calculated by taking the square root of Simpson's diversity index across productive rearrangements. TCRdb carries this immuneACCESS record with in-frame sequences only. Its versions omit some clonotypes, under half of them owing to an unresolved V gene in the studies checked, with the rest unexplained. Clone size and the V and J calls come from that table; the DNA yielded D and trimming. This sample has roughly 280,000 clones in its table, and less than 90% of those were observed once. 3% of the sample goes to the ten largest clones.

The source material was PBMCs or T cells enriched from blood (not recorded which). The sequence came from a woman between 45 and 65 years old who had recovered from COVID-19. The rearranged segments are TRBV15 and TRBJ2-2; TRBD2 is a possible D gene, resting on 7 matching bases. The CDR3 loop reads CATSPGGRSGELFF. The DNA sequence is given as TGTGCCACCAGCCCCGGGGGGCGGTCCGGGGAGCTGTTTTTT.